The clone carrying this TCR beta chain came up once. The antigen is undetermined. The sample comes from a study of T cell repertoires in cytomegalovirus infection. Study in general: Well-studied HLA-B-restricted CMV epitopes were used in the study alongside recently identified HLA-C-restricted ones. Indications of both CMV infection and matching HLA type were provided by public TCR beta signatures.

A single record per CDR3 protein comes from TCRdb applying MiXCR to the reads. The table has roughly 920,000 distinct CDR3 sequences, 30% to 40% seen once. V was trimmed by 4 bases and J by 10 bases, leaving 18 bases between them. CDR3 length equals 14 residues. Looked up from germline, CDR1 is SGHRS and CDR2 is YFSETQ. Sequencing used cultured CD8+ T cells from PBMCs, obtained from culture after CMV antigen stimulation. This sequence joins TRBV5-1 and TRBJ2-1, with D tentatively TRBD2 (5 bases). This TCR derives from a human donor in good health (CMV status not recorded). Some clones in this sample may be carry-over from other donors' samples. This CDR3 reads CASSPEGRAQEQFF. CDR3 in DNA: TGCGCCAGCAGCCCCGAGGGTAGGGCCCAGGAGCAGTTCTTC.